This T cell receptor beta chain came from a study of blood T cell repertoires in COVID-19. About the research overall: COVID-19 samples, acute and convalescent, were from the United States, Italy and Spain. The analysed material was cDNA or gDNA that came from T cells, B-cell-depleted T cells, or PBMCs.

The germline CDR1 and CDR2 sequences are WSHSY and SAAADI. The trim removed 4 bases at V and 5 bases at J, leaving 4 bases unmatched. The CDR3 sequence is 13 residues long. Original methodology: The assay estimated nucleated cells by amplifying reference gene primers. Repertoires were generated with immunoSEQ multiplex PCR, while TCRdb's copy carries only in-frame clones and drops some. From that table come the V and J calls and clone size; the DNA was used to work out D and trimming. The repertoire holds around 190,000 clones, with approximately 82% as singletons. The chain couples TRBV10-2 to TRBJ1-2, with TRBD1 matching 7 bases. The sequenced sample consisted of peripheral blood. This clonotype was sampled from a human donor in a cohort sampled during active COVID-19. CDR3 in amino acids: CASSVTGKYGYTF. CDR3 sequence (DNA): TGCGCCAGCAGTGTGACAGGGAAGTATGGCTACACCTTC.